The 27 T cell receptor beta chains presented below share a single source sample, sequenced in a study of OX40 agonist ivuxolimab in advanced cancers. Produced via immunoSEQ multiplex PCR; TCRdb's table is partial and in-frame only. The sample has about 77,000 clones, over 70% seen once. The specimen was CD4+ or CD8+ T cells sorted from blood, collected in a trial of the OX40 agonist ivuxolimab. The source is an adult with an advanced solid tumor such as melanoma, head and neck, liver or kidney cancer.

This clone was found a few times. J is TRBJ2-1 and V is TRBV2; D possibly uses TRBD1 or TRBD2 (5 bases each). The CDR3 totals 14 residues. Trimming stripped 8 bases from V and 6 bases from J, with 17 bases between. The germline V gene encodes CDR1 SNHLY and CDR2 FYNNEI. CDR3 loop: CASGATTQGNEQFF. CDR3 DNA sequence: TGTGCCAGCGGGGCGACTACACAAGGCAATGAGCAGTTCTTC.

This chain uses TRBV21-1 with TRBJ2-7; the table assigns TRBD1, which was not confirmed against the DNA. TRBV21-1 constitutes a pseudogene. This CDR3 spans 11 amino acids. The DNA of the CDR3 is TGTGCCAGTCCAGGGTTAAGCGAGCAGTACTTC. Protein: CASPGLSEQYF.

The rearrangement uses TRBV15 and TRBJ2-1; 14 nucleotides align to TRBD2. This CDR3 has 19 amino acids. CDR1 is LNHNV, CDR2 YYDKDF, per germline (reference sequence). Trimming took 5 bases from V and 6 from J; bases not matched to a gene: 15. In DNA form, the CDR3 reads TGTGCCACCAGCGCCAAGCCGGGACTAGCGGGAGCCGGGCGCAATGAGCAGTTCTTC. This sequence encodes CATSAKPGLAGAGRNEQFF. The complete variable domain, with remaining parts taken from reference TRBV15 and TRBJ2-1, reads DAMVIQNPRYQVTQFGKPVTLSCSQTLNHNVMYWYQQKSSQAPKLLFHYYDKDFNNEADTPDNFQSRRPNTSFCFLDIRSPGLGDTAMYLCATSAKPGLAGAGRNEQFFGPGTRLTVL.

This chain joins TRBV4-3 and TRBJ2-3, with 14 bases matching TRBD2. The CDR3 has 20 amino acids. With 0 bases clipped from V and 2 bases from J, the junction kept 10 bases outside the gene matches. Germline CDR1 reads LGHNA; CDR2 reads YSLEER. Written as DNA, the CDR3 is TGCGCCAGCAGCCAAGATTCGGGACTAGCGGGAGTCCCCCCCACAGATACGCAGTATTTT. Amino acid sequence: CASSQDSGLAGVPPTDTQYF.

The rearrangement links TRBV5-1 to TRBJ2-1, with D possibly being TRBD1 or TRBD2 (6 bases each). Germline V gene sequence: CDR1 SGHRS, CDR2 YFSETQ. The V end was cut by 2 bases, the J end by 5 bases, with 14 bases between. The CDR3 covers 15 residues. This chain's CDR3 is CASSFGGRGNNEQFF. In DNA form, the CDR3 reads TGCGCCAGCAGCTTCGGGGGCCGGGGAAACAATGAGCAGTTCTTC. Together with reference TRBV5-1 and TRBJ2-1, the CDR3 gives the full variable domain: KAGVTQTPRYLIKTRGQQVTLSCSPISGHRSVSWYQQTPGQGLQFLFEYFSETQRNKGNFPGRFSGRQFSNSRSEMNVSTLELGDSALYLCASSFGGRGNNEQFFGPGTRLTVL.

The chain has TRBV6-5 and TRBJ1-1; no reliable D call. The germline V and J ends were trimmed by 0 bases and 10 bases, with 12 bases remaining between them. CDR3 length: 13 residues. Germline lookup yields CDR1 MNHEY and CDR2 SVGAGI. CDR3 nucleotide sequence: TGTGCCAGCAGTTACTCAGACCGAAGCTTAGCTTTCTTT. Residues: CASSYSDRSLAFF.

V is TRBV19 and J is TRBJ1-1; 8 bases align to TRBD1. The V segment lost 6 bases and the J segment 6 bases; nucleotides outside the gene matches: 12. Per germline, CDR1 LNHDA and CDR2 SQIVND (reference sequence). This CDR3 is built from 15 residues. CDR3 amino acids: CASSFRGTGSSEAFF. Here the CDR3 DNA reads TGTGCCAGTAGCTTCCGAGGGACAGGAAGTTCTGAAGCTTTCTTT.

The chain has TRBV19 and TRBJ1-5, with D maybe TRBD1 (6 bases). The V end was cut by 0 bases, the J end by 5 bases, with 17 bases between. The length of the CDR3 is 17 residues. Germline CDR1 is LNHDA and CDR2 is SQIVND (reference sequence). The CDR3 DNA reads TGTGCCAGTAGTATAGATGCCATCAGGTCAGGGGATCAGCCCCAGCATTTT. Protein product: CASSIDAIRSGDQPQHF.

Here the CDR3 DNA reads TGTGCCAGCAGCTTCCGTTCTACAGAACATGAAAAACTGTTTTTT. Translated, it gives CASSFRSTEHEKLFF. The chain uses TRBV7-9 and TRBJ1-4, with no clear D. CDR3 length: 15 amino acids. Trimming stripped 3 bases from V and 6 bases from J, with 14 bases between. The germline CDR1 and CDR2 sequences are SEHNR and FQNEAQ (reference sequence).

The chain uses TRBV10-3 and TRBJ1-5; D not certain. Between the trimmed V and J ends, which lost 3 bases and 3 bases, there was a span of 3 bases. Germline CDR1 reads ENHRY; CDR2 reads SYGVKD. The CDR3 is made up of 12 amino acids. CDR3 in amino acids: CAISDNNQPQHF. CDR3 DNA: TGTGCCATCAGTGATAACAATCAGCCCCAGCATTTT.

The table lists this clone with a count of one. The chain has TRBV10-3 and TRBJ2-7; 14 nucleotides align to TRBD2. Trimming removed 6 bases from V and 6 bases from J; junction bases left unmatched: 4. Germline CDR1 ENHRY, CDR2 SYGVKD. The length of the CDR3 is 14 residues. CDR3 residues: CAISPGTSGGEQYF. The CDR3 DNA reads as TGTGCCATCAGCCCGGGGACTAGCGGGGGCGAGCAGTACTTC.

This clone was detected a few times. The chain recombines TRBV6-5 with TRBJ1-1; TRBD1 matches at 8 bases. CDR1 and CDR2 from the germline V gene are MNHEY and SVGAGI. CDR3 length: 13 amino acids. Trimming took 7 bases from V and 12 from J; bases not matched to a gene: 13. CDR3 protein: CASKFNGQGHTFF. CDR3 bases: TGTGCCAGCAAGTTTAATGGACAGGGTCATACTTTCTTT.

The V and J genes are TRBV6-5 and TRBJ1-2; unclear D gene. Germline V lookup: CDR1 MNHEY, CDR2 SVGAGI. The CDR3 is 11 residues long. Trimming removed 5 bases from V and 4 bases from J, with 5 bases in between. CDR3 in amino acids: CASSVAYGYTF. CDR3 in DNA: TGTGCCAGCAGTGTTGCCTATGGCTACACCTTC.

This clone was detected a few times. The gene calls are TRBV4-1 and TRBJ2-1, with 7 bases that match TRBD2. The CDR3 has 14 residues. In germline, CDR1 is MGHRA, CDR2 YSYEKL. The V gene end was trimmed by 0 bases and the J gene end by 14 bases; junction bases not matched to a gene: 10. CDR3 sequence reads: CASSQDGGGRGEFF. In DNA form, the CDR3 reads TGCGCCAGCAGCCAAGATGGAGGTGGGAGGGGTGAGTTCTTC.

This clone appeared a single time. The rearrangement uses TRBV5-6 and TRBJ1-1; D is perhaps TRBD1 (5 bases). The germline V and J ends were trimmed by 2 bases and 9 bases, with 17 bases remaining between them. CDR3 length: 14 residues. The germline V gene has CDR1 SGHDT and CDR2 YYEEEE. For the CDR3, the DNA is TGTGCCAGCAGCTTAGCTCAGCTTGGGGGAAAAGCTTTCTTT. Encoded protein: CASSLAQLGGKAFF.

This clone was counted once. The chain uses TRBV5-4 and TRBJ2-5, with D possibly TRBD2 on 6 matching bases. The CDR3 sequence is 15 residues long. Deletions cut 4 bases from V and 2 bases from J, with 15 bases between. CDR1 and CDR2 from the germline V gene are SGHNT and YYREEE (reference sequence). The CDR3 sequence is CASSLSSRGQETQYF. DNA for the CDR3: TGTGCCAGCAGCCTCTCGTCTCGGGGGCAAGAGACCCAGTACTTC.

This clone was seen just once. This chain joins TRBV25-1 and TRBJ1-1, with D possibly being TRBD1 (5 bases). Germline V gene data show CDR1 as MGHDK and CDR2 as SYGVNS. Trimming cost V 7 bases and J 3 bases, with 6 bases left between them. CDR3 length: 11 amino acids. CDR3 sequence: CASKGYTEAFF. In nucleotides, the CDR3 is TGTGCCAGCAAGGGGTACACTGAAGCTTTCTTT. Based on the CDR3 plus reference TRBV25-1 and TRBJ1-1, the full variable domain is EADIYQTPRYLVIGTGKKITLECSQTMGHDKMYWYQQDPGMELHLIHYSYGVNSTEKGDLSSESTVSRIRTEHFPLTLESARPSHTSQYLCASKGYTEAFFGQGTRLTVV.

The genes are TRBV7-9 and TRBJ1-1; D not certain. Trimming cost V 5 bases and J 1 base, with 2 bases left between them. Germline lookup yields CDR1 SEHNR and CDR2 FQNEAQ (reference sequence). The CDR3 is 11 residues long. The CDR3 DNA follows: TGTGCCAGCAGCGAGAACACTGAAGCTTTCTTT. It specifies CASSENTEAFF.

V is TRBV6-5 and J is TRBJ1-6, with unresolved D. The CDR3 has 14 amino acids. Per germline, CDR1 MNHEY and CDR2 SVGAGI. Trimming removed 5 bases at V and 7 bases at J, with 12 bases between. In DNA, the CDR3 is TGTGCCAGCAGTGAAGAGACGGCAAATTCACCCCTCCACTTT. Its translation: CASSEETANSPLHF.

V and J are TRBV6-1 and TRBJ1-2; 7 bases are shared with TRBD1. The CDR3 sequence is 13 residues long. J gave up 4 bases and V 7 bases, and 6 bases lay outside the gene matches. CDR1 is MNHNS, CDR2 SASEGT, per germline. The CDR3 DNA follows: TGTGCCAGCACCCCGGACAGGATCTATGGCTACACCTTC. Protein: CASTPDRIYGYTF.

The chain employs TRBV6-5 and TRBJ2-7, with a tentative D call TRBD1 (6 bases). Germline CDR1 reads MNHEY; CDR2 reads SVGAGI. The CDR3 has 12 amino acids. V gave up 6 bases and J gave up 1 base, with 7 bases separating them. CDR3 residues: CASRRGSYEQYF. DNA of the CDR3: TGTGCCAGCAGAAGGGGGTCCTACGAGCAGTACTTC.

This clone was counted a few times. This chain connects TRBV30 to TRBJ1-2, with D hard to call. Germline V gene lookup returns CDR1 GTSNPN and CDR2 SVGIG (reference sequence). The CDR3 has 11 residues. Trimming stripped 2 bases from V and 7 bases from J, with 8 bases between. CDR3 DNA sequence: TGTGCCTGGAGTTTTCTGGGTGGCTACACCTTC. Translated: CAWSFLGGYTF. Supplemented by reference TRBV30 and TRBJ1-2, the full variable domain reads SQTIHQWPATLVQPVGSPLSLECTVEGTSNPNLYWYRQAAGRGLQLLFYSVGIGQISSEVPQNLSASRPQDRQFILSSKKLLLSDSGFYLCAWSFLGGYTFGSGTRLTVV.

This clone was picked up a small number of times. The V gene is TRBV12-5, the J gene TRBJ2-6; D gene ambiguous. The V end lost 6 bases, the J end lost 0 bases, and 3 bases lay between the germline ends. The V gene's germline CDR1 is LGHNT and CDR2 FRNRAP. The CDR3 covers 13 residues. The CDR3: CASGTSGANVLTF. The DNA of the CDR3 is TGTGCTAGTGGAACCTCTGGGGCCAACGTCCTGACTTTC.

This rearrangement joins TRBV7-9 to TRBJ2-1; a possible D gene is TRBD1 (6 bases). The germline CDR1 and CDR2 sequences are SEHNR and FQNEAQ (reference sequence). CDR3 length: 15 residues. The V gene lost 5 bases and the J gene lost 5 bases, with 16 bases spanning the gap. CDR3 in DNA: TGTGCCAGCAGCGCGACCCGGCCAGGGGACAATGAGCAGTTCTTC. It yields the protein CASSATRPGDNEQFF.

This clone appeared a single time. The rearrangement uses TRBV7-9 and TRBJ2-2; a weak D match, TRBD1 (6 bases). Germline CDR1 and CDR2: SEHNR and FQNEAQ (reference sequence). CDR3 size: 14 residues. V was clipped by 2 bases and J by 7 bases, with 11 bases between them. DNA of the CDR3: TGTGCCAGCAGCTTACCAGGGGCGAACGGGGAGCTGTTTTTT. Residues: CASSLPGANGELFF.

The rearrangement links TRBV5-4 to TRBJ2-7; TRBD1 aligns across 7 bases. V was clipped by 6 bases and J by 5 bases; unmatched bases: 11. CDR1 is SGHNT, CDR2 YYREEE, per germline (reference sequence). The CDR3 contains 14 residues. CDR3: CASTKPGTANEQYF. CDR3 nucleotide sequence: TGTGCCAGCACCAAACCCGGGACAGCAAACGAGCAGTACTTC.

This chain joins TRBV7-9 and TRBJ1-1; 8 nucleotides match TRBD1. Trimming at V came to 3 bases and at J to 4 bases, leaving 4 bases not matched to a gene. The CDR3 is 14 residues long. Looked up from germline, CDR1 is SEHNR and CDR2 is FQNEAQ (reference sequence). In DNA form, the CDR3 reads TGTGCCAGCAGCTTTACCACAGGGGGCACTGAAGCTTTCTTT. Translating it yields CASSFTTGGTEAFF.